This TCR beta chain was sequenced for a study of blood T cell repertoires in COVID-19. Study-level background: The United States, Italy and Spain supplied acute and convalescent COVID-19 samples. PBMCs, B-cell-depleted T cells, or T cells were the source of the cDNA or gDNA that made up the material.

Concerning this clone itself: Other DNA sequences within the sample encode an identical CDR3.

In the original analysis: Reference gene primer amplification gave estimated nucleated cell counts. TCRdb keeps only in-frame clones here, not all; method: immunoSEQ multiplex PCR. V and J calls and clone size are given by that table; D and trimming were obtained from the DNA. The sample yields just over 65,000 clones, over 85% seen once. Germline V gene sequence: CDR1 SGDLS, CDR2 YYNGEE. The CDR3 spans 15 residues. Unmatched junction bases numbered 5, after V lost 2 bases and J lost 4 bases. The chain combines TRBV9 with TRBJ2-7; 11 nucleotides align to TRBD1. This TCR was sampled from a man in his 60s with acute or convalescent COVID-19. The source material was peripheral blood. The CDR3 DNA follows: TGTGCCAGCAGCGTCGGGACAGGGGGAAAGTACGAGCAGTACTTC. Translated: CASSVGTGGKYEQYF.